The next 27 T cell receptor beta chains were all read from a single sample in a study of blood T cell repertoires in COVID-19 (TCRdb year 2020). The method was the immunoSEQ multiplex PCR assay. TCRdb mirrors the immuneACCESS table, restricted to in-frame sequences. Some clones are absent from its copies; in checked studies, under half trace to an unresolved V gene, and the reason for the others is unknown. This sample has some 130,000 clones in its table, and approximately 84% of those were observed once. About 13% of the sample goes to the ten largest clones. The source material was peripheral blood. All receptors come from a human donor in a cohort sampled during active COVID-19.

The chain recombines TRBV6-5 with TRBJ2-3; D remains unclear. This CDR3 is 13 amino acids long. From germline, CDR1 is MNHEY and CDR2 SVGAGI. The V end lost 6 bases, the J end lost 4 bases, and 11 bases lay between the germline ends. The CDR3 region is CASSQVSADTQYF. CDR3 sequence (DNA): TGTGCCAGCAGCCAAGTGAGCGCAGATACGCAGTATTTT.

The chain uses TRBV2 and TRBJ1-1; D may be TRBD1 (6 bases). CDR3 length: 13 residues. V was trimmed by 4 bases and J by 7 bases, leaving 13 bases between them. Germline CDR1 is SNHLY and CDR2 is FYNNEI. The chain's CDR3 is CASSGPGVIEAFF. The CDR3 DNA sequence: TGTGCCAGCAGTGGTCCAGGGGTGATTGAAGCTTTCTTT.

The CDR3, as DNA: TGTGCCAGCAGATCCGGGACTAGTGGGGGAGATACGCAGTATTTT. It is translated as CASRSGTSGGDTQYF. This chain connects TRBV5-4 to TRBJ2-3, with 8 bases fitting TRBD2. CDR3 length: 15 amino acids. V lost 5 bases and J lost 5; bases outside the gene matches: 10. CDR1 and CDR2 (germline): SGHNT, YYREEE (reference sequence).

The gene calls are TRBV12-3 or TRBV12-4 and TRBJ1-2; D is ambiguous. This CDR3 has 13 residues. The V gene lost 3 bases and the J gene lost 8 bases, with 13 bases spanning the gap. Here the CDR3 DNA reads TGTGCCAGCAGTTTTACCGAAGCCAGGGGCTACACCTTC. Protein product: CASSFTEARGYTF.

V gene TRBV7-2 combines with J gene TRBJ2-3, with 10 bases aligning to TRBD2. Trimming at V came to 5 bases and at J to 4 bases, leaving 6 bases not matched to a gene. CDR3 length equals 15 residues. Germline CDR1 reads SGHTA; CDR2 reads FQGNSA. In nucleotides, the CDR3 is TGTGCCAGCAGCGTTAGCGGGGGGCCTGCAGATACGCAGTATTTT. It translates to CASSVSGGPADTQYF.

The V gene is TRBV27, the J gene TRBJ1-1; D remains unclear. The CDR3 is made up of 12 amino acids. Germline CDR1 MNHEY, CDR2 SMNVEV (reference sequence). Trimming took 6 bases from V and 4 from J, leaving 9 bases between them. The CDR3: CASRTTGTEAFF. The CDR3 bases are TGTGCCAGCAGAACCACGGGCACTGAAGCTTTCTTT.

This clone occurred a few times. This chain uses TRBV5-1 with TRBJ1-3; D is ambiguous. This CDR3 is 15 amino acids long. The V gene lost 5 bases and the J gene lost 0 bases, with 12 bases spanning the gap. The germline CDR1 and CDR2 sequences are SGHRS and YFSETQ. The DNA of the CDR3 is TGCGCCAGCAGACCCTGGGAGTCCTCTGGAAACACCATATATTTT. Its translation: CASRPWESSGNTIYF.

V gene TRBV2 combines with J gene TRBJ1-2; 7 bases map to TRBD1. The CDR3 totals 15 residues. The germline V gene has CDR1 SNHLY and CDR2 FYNNEI. Trimming removed 4 bases from V and 6 bases from J; junction bases left unmatched: 11. This chain's CDR3 is CASSALGQQRNGYTF. The DNA for the CDR3 is TGTGCCAGCAGTGCGTTGGGACAGCAGAGAAATGGCTACACCTTC.

This clone was counted a few times. The chain uses TRBV7-8 and TRBJ2-1, with 7 bases identical to TRBD2. The CDR3 has 19 amino acids. The V and J ends lost 3 bases and 3 bases, in that order; junction bases with no gene match: 17. Looked up from germline, CDR1 is SGHVS and CDR2 is FQNEAQ. The CDR3 region is CASSLFWGETSLHYNEQFF. CDR3 DNA: TGTGCCAGCAGCTTGTTTTGGGGGGAGACTAGCCTACACTACAATGAGCAGTTCTTC. The full variable domain, in which reference TRBV7-8 and TRBJ2-1 provide the parts outside the CDR3, is GAGVSQSPRYKVAKRGQDVALRCDPISGHVSLFWYQQALGQGPEFLTYFQNEAQLDKSGLPSDRFFAERPEGSVSTLKIQRTQQEDSAVYLCASSLFWGETSLHYNEQFFGPGTRLTVL.

The chain couples TRBV4-1 to TRBJ2-7, with 8 bases fitting TRBD2. Germline V CDR1 and CDR2: MGHRA, YSYEKL. J gave up 4 bases and V 0 bases, and 5 bases lay outside the gene matches. This CDR3 is 15 amino acids long. CDR3 coding DNA: TGCGCCAGCAGCCAAGATCACCCTAGCGGGTACGAGCAGTACTTC. Translated: CASSQDHPSGYEQYF.

This clone was seen once. Other DNA sequences from this sample encode an identical CDR3 as well. The chain has TRBV6-6 and TRBJ1-2; TRBD1 might be the D (6 bases). V gave up 4 bases and J gave up 1 base, with 7 bases separating them. Germline V lookup: CDR1 MNHNY, CDR2 SVGAGI (reference sequence). CDR3 length equals 13 residues. The CDR3 sequence is CASSSDSNYGYTF. The CDR3 coding sequence is TGTGCCAGCAGTTCGGACAGTAACTATGGCTACACCTTC.

The chain couples TRBV19 to TRBJ2-1, with D unresolved. CDR3 length: 16 amino acids. V dropped 1 base and J dropped 0 bases, with 10 bases sitting between them. Germline V gene lookup returns CDR1 LNHDA and CDR2 SQIVND (reference sequence). For the CDR3, the DNA is TGTGCCAGTAGTATAGCTGACACACGCTCCTACAATGAGCAGTTCTTC. Translating it yields CASSIADTRSYNEQFF.

The gene calls are TRBV2 and TRBJ2-7; 7 bases align to TRBD1. This CDR3 region has 12 residues. V lost 7 bases, J lost 6 bases, and 6 bases stayed unmatched. Germline V gives CDR1 SNHLY, CDR2 FYNNEI. The CDR3 nucleotides read TGTGCCAGCAACTTATACAGGGGCGAGCAGTACTTC. This codes for CASNLYRGEQYF.

The V and J genes are TRBV2 and TRBJ2-1, with D tentatively TRBD1 (6 bases). The CDR3 runs 16 residues. Per the germline V gene, CDR1 is SNHLY and CDR2 is FYNNEI. Trimming removed 3 bases from V and 5 bases from J, with 17 bases in between. The CDR3 DNA follows: TGTGCCAGCAGTGATGTTGCAGGGGCGAAAAACAATGAGCAGTTCTTC. Residues: CASSDVAGAKNNEQFF.

The chain recombines TRBV10-2 with TRBJ1-4, with D possibly being TRBD1 (6 bases). The CDR3 loop spans 13 amino acids. Looked up from germline, CDR1 is WSHSY and CDR2 is SAAADI. Trimming removed 4 bases at V and 8 bases at J, with 11 bases between. The DNA of the CDR3 is TGCGCCAGCAGTGTCAGGGGCAAAGAAAAACTGTTTTTT. It translates to CASSVRGKEKLFF.

This chain connects TRBV6-1 to TRBJ2-5; TRBD2 matches at 10 bases. This CDR3 comprises 16 residues. Trimming removed 4 bases from V and 2 bases from J; junction bases left unmatched: 7. CDR1 is MNHNS, CDR2 SASEGT, per germline. CDR3 in amino acids: CASSVRAGGGQETQYF. As DNA, the CDR3 is TGTGCCAGCAGTGTAAGAGCGGGGGGGGGACAAGAGACCCAGTACTTC.

The chain uses TRBV28 and TRBJ2-1, with TRBD2 as a possible D gene (7 bases). V lost 11 bases and J lost 2, with 13 bases in between. The germline gives CDR1 MDHEN, CDR2 SYDVKM. This CDR3 is 13 amino acids long. CDR3 DNA: TGTGCCTCGGGGGGCCCCACCTACAATGAGCAGTTCTTC. Translation: CASGGPTYNEQFF.

The chain carries TRBV6-5 and TRBJ2-2, with a possible D match to TRBD2 (5 bases). The length of the CDR3 is 15 residues. Germline V gene sequence: CDR1 MNHEY, CDR2 SVGAGI. Trimming took 3 bases from V and 1 from J, leaving 9 bases between them. CDR3 in DNA: TGTGCCAGCAGTTATTCCACTAGGAACACCGGGGAGCTGTTTTTT. Translating it yields CASSYSTRNTGELFF.

The V and J genes are TRBV20-1 and TRBJ1-1, with 8 bases that match TRBD1. Looked up from germline, CDR1 is DFQATT and CDR2 is SNEGSKA (reference sequence). This CDR3 is built from 11 residues. CDR3 sequence (DNA): TGCAGGACCGCACAGGGGGATCAAGCTTTCTTT. Translated, it gives CRTAQGDQAFF.

The chain carries TRBV19 and TRBJ2-6; tentatively, D is TRBD1 (7 bases). The germline gives CDR1 LNHDA, CDR2 SQIVND (reference sequence). The V end lost 11 bases, the J end lost 2 bases, and 22 bases lay between the germline ends. This CDR3 has 17 residues. CDR3 protein: CAVDSQGTYPGANVLTF. CDR3 nucleotide sequence: TGTGCCGTAGACTCACAGGGGACTTACCCTGGGGCCAACGTCCTGACTTTC.

The chain uses TRBV11-2 and TRBJ1-1; TRBD1 might be the D (5 bases). The CDR3 length is 14 residues. The V gene's germline CDR1 is SGHAT and CDR2 FQNNGV. Trimming shortened V by 5 bases and J by 6 bases, and 16 bases separated the two germline ends. CDR3 amino acids: CASSPRGGASEAFF. The CDR3 DNA reads as TGTGCCAGCAGCCCCCGAGGAGGGGCCTCTGAAGCTTTCTTT.

As for this clone: A junction boundary mismatches the germline segment, possibly from a read error. The DNA of the CDR3 is TGTGCCAGCAGCAAGGGGTTCGGACAGGGGAACTCTGAAGCTTTCTTT. As protein: CASSKGFGQGNSEAFF. This rearrangement joins TRBV3-1 (or the pseudogene TRBV3-2) to TRBJ1-1; 9 nucleotides match TRBD1. CDR1 and CDR2 from the germline V gene are LGHDT and YNNKEL (reference sequence). The CDR3 totals 16 residues.

This sequence joins TRBV12-5 and TRBJ1-2; D uncertain. This CDR3 is built from 16 residues. Germline CDR1 reads LGHNT; CDR2 reads FRNRAP. The V end was cut by 3 bases, the J end by 4 bases, with 18 bases between. The CDR3: CASGLIPKTGGYGYTF. The CDR3 nucleotides are TGTGCTAGTGGTTTAATCCCGAAAACGGGAGGCTATGGCTACACCTTC.

This clone has only one observation. The CDR3 DNA sequence: TGTGCCTGGAGTAGCGTTCCCACTAATGAAAAACTGTTTTTT. Residues: CAWSSVPTNEKLFF. This chain links TRBV30 with TRBJ1-4; no clear D gene. V dropped 2 bases and J dropped 2 bases, with 9 bases sitting between them. Germline values: CDR1 GTSNPN, CDR2 SVGIG (reference sequence). CDR3 length: 14 residues.

On this clone itself: Distinct nucleotide sequences in the sample also encode this CDR3. V is TRBV5-1 and J is TRBJ2-1; D not resolved. Germline CDR1 is SGHRS and CDR2 is YFSETQ. V shed 4 bases and J shed 1 base, with 6 bases lying between them. This CDR3 contains 13 residues. CDR3 residues: CASSPSSYNEQFF. The CDR3 DNA reads TGCGCCAGCAGCCCCAGTTCCTACAATGAGCAGTTCTTC.

The chain combines TRBV4-1 with TRBJ2-1; possible D gene TRBD2, 5 bases. Germline V lookup: CDR1 MGHRA, CDR2 YSYEKL. V gave up 3 bases and J gave up 0 bases, with 12 bases separating them. The CDR3 is 16 residues long. CDR3 in amino acids: CASSQPGISSYNEQFF. CDR3 bases: TGCGCCAGCAGCCAGCCCGGGATAAGCTCCTACAATGAGCAGTTCTTC.

CDR3 bases: TGTGCCAGCAGTTACCCGGGACAAAGGAACACTGAAGCTTTCTTT. Its protein product is CASSYPGQRNTEAFF. The rearrangement joins TRBV6-6 to TRBJ1-1; tentatively, D is TRBD1 (6 bases). This CDR3 region has 15 residues. Germline-derived CDR1 and CDR2 are MNHNY and SVGAGI (reference sequence). Trimming took 2 bases from V and 1 from J, leaving 11 bases between them.